This record concerns one T cell receptor beta chain sequence. As yet, its antigen is unknown. This sample is drawn from a study of T-cell memory formation after mild COVID-19. Study-level information: Clustering of TCRs was largely donor specific.

CDR3 length equals 13 residues. The V end was cut by 2 bases, the J end by 4 bases, with 8 bases between. Germline V gene sequence: CDR1 SGHVS, CDR2 FNYEAQ. Barcoded TCR alpha and TCR beta cDNA libraries with UMIs came from 5'RACE using constant-segment primers. TCRdb processed the 5' RACE reads anew with MiXCR; each CDR3 protein has one entry. The sample records 65,000 to 95,000 distinct CDR3 sequences, about 13% being singletons. Overall study findings and caveats: There was a balanced CD4/CD8 profile in clones contracting day 15 to 85, and later expanders leaned CD4+.

This TCR was recovered from a man aged 18 to 30 who had mild COVID-19 (a few samples of this study predate the infection). Cell type and time point are not known. Sequenced sample: PBMCs or a T cell subset sorted from them (not recorded which). The chain has TRBV7-6 and TRBJ2-5; the D is unclear. The CDR3 nucleotides are TGTGCCAGCAGCTTAAATGCCATAGAGACCCAGTACTTC. Amino acids: CASSLNAIETQYF. Full variable domain (rest looked up from reference TRBV7-6 and TRBJ2-5): GAGVSQSPRYKVTKRGQDVALRCDPISGHVSLYWYRQALGQGPEFLTYFNYEAQQDKSGLPNDRFSAERPEGSISTLTIQRTEQRDSAMYRCASSLNAIETQYFGPGTRLLVL.